The subject of this entry is one TCR beta chain. Using immunoSEQ multiplex PCR, the repertoire was profiled, and TCRdb retains in-frame clones only, with some absent. The data hold about 120,000 clones, with around 87% observed a single time. The source of the sample is a study of blood T cell repertoires in COVID-19. V was trimmed by 0 bases and J by 2 bases, leaving 10 bases between them. CDR1 is SGHVS, CDR2 FNYEAQ, per germline. The CDR3 contains 15 residues. Sequenced material: peripheral blood. The receptor was isolated from a man between 65 and 85 years old with active or convalescent COVID-19. The J gene is TRBJ1-1, the V gene TRBV7-6; D uncertain. The CDR3 here is CASSLARQINTEAFF. The CDR3 nucleotides read TGTGCCAGCAGCTTAGCGCGGCAGATAAACACTGAAGCTTTCTTT.